These T cell receptor beta chains were read from a single sample in a study of T-cell memory formation after mild COVID-19. TCRdb reanalysed the 5' RACE reads using MiXCR and keeps one entry per CDR3 protein. The repertoire holds under 300,000 distinct CDR3 sequences, with 15% to 20% as singletons. Sample: PBMCs or a T cell subset sorted from them (not recorded which). Every receptor here comes from a young man who had mild COVID-19 (a few samples of this study predate the infection). Cell type and time point are not known. The CDR3 runs from the conserved cysteine through the conserved F or W. The D gene is left open where the match is weak. Not all rows give a size; the values are once, few, many and, for expanded clones, a class.

V	size	D	length	J	CDR3	DNA
TRBV7-6	-	-	14	TRBJ2-3	CASSLYGGTDTQYF	TGTGCCAGCAGCCTTTACGGGGGAACAGATACGCAGTATTTT
TRBV28	-	TRBD1	14	TRBJ1-2	CASRPTGGTSGYTF	TGTGCCAGCAGACCGACAGGGGGCACGAGTGGCTACACCTTC
TRBV12-3/TRBV12-4	many	-	14	TRBJ2-5	CASSPSGTFGTQYF	TGTGCCAGCAGCCCGTCAGGGACTTTCGGGACCCAGTACTTC
TRBV6-2/TRBV6-3	-	-	14	TRBJ2-5	CAAESRSRGETQYF	TGTGCCGCCGAGTCTCGCTCGCGCGGGGAGACCCAGTACTTC
TRBV5-1	few	-	13	TRBJ2-7	CASRGTGRYEQYF	TGCGCCAGCCGGGGAACAGGTAGATACGAGCAGTACTTC
TRBV12-5	few	-	13	TRBJ1-2	CASGLTLLAGYTF	TGTGCTAGTGGCCTTACGTTACTGGCTGGCTACACCTTC
TRBV5-1	few	-	15	TRBJ2-1	CASSLFIGGYNEQFF	TGCGCCAGCAGCTTATTTATCGGGGGTTACAATGAGCAGTTCTTC
TRBV11-2	few	TRBD1	15	TRBJ1-2	CASSPDRATRYGYTF	TGTGCCAGCAGCCCGGACAGGGCGACCCGCTATGGCTACACCTTC
TRBV29-1	many	TRBD1	14	TRBJ1-5	CSVGGQGNDQPQHF	TGCAGCGTTGGGGGACAGGGTAACGATCAGCCCCAGCATTTT
TRBV20-1	few	-	12	TRBJ1-3	CSATRDGNTIYF	TGCAGTGCAACGAGAGATGGAAACACCATATATTTT
TRBV11-1	few	-	13	TRBJ2-5	CASRGRPQETQYF	TGTGCCAGCAGGGGCAGGCCCCAAGAGACCCAGTACTTC
TRBV20-1	few	-	14	TRBJ1-5	CSARDPRGNQPQHF	TGCAGTGCTAGAGATCCGAGGGGTAATCAGCCCCAGCATTTT
TRBV18	few	-	16	TRBJ1-1	CASSPLGLVMNTEAFF	TGTGCCAGCTCCCCCCTGGGACTCGTAATGAACACTGAAGCTTTCTTT
TRBV12-3/TRBV12-4	few	TRBD1	14	TRBJ2-2	CASRGQIFLGELFF	TGTGCCAGCAGGGGACAGATCTTTTTGGGGGAGCTGTTTTTT
TRBV28	-	TRBD2	16	TRBJ2-3	CASSLRGGGNTDTQYF	TGTGCCAGCAGTTTACGGGGCGGGGGTAACACAGATACGCAGTATTTT
TRBV6-5	-	-	15	TRBJ2-3	CASSYSNPDTDTQYF	TGTGCCAGCAGTTACTCGAATCCAGACACAGATACGCAGTATTTT
TRBV2	few	-	15	TRBJ2-2	CASSNQGPNYGELFF	TGTGCCAGCAGTAACCAAGGACCCAATTACGGGGAGCTGTTTTTT
TRBV6-2/TRBV6-3	-	-	14	TRBJ2-2	CASISWGNTGELFF	TGTGCCAGCATCTCGTGGGGGAACACCGGGGAGCTGTTTTTT
TRBV10-3	-	-	15	TRBJ1-1	CATNVGIRVNTEAFF	TGTGCCACCAATGTCGGGATCCGGGTGAACACTGAAGCTTTCTTT
TRBV5-5	few	TRBD2	15	TRBJ2-4	CASSLRSGGSNIQYF	TGTGCCAGCAGCCTCCGTAGCGGGGGATCAAACATTCAGTACTTC
TRBV24-1	-	-	15	TRBJ2-1	CATSDLPSINNEQFF	TGTGCCACCAGTGATTTACCTAGCATAAACAATGAGCAGTTCTTC
TRBV15	-	TRBD1	14	TRBJ1-5	CATSRTGGHQPQHF	TGTGCCACCAGCAGAACAGGGGGCCATCAGCCCCAGCATTTT
TRBV12-3/TRBV12-4	-	TRBD1	14	TRBJ2-2	CASRRTGDFGELFF	TGTGCCAGCAGGAGGACAGGGGATTTCGGGGAGCTGTTTTTT
TRBV3-1	few	-	14	TRBJ2-7	CASSQGTETYEQYF	TGTGCCAGCAGCCAGGGGACGGAAACCTACGAGCAGTACTTC
TRBV12-3/TRBV12-4	-	-	14	TRBJ1-2	CASSFTGFGGGYTF	TGTGCCAGCAGTTTCACGGGATTCGGGGGTGGCTACACCTTC
TRBV6-5	many	-	17	TRBJ1-5	CASSYSYPPSSNQPQHF	TGTGCCAGCAGCTATTCCTACCCCCCGTCGAGCAATCAGCCCCAGCATTTT
TRBV4-2	few	-	15	TRBJ1-3	CASSPGRERLATIYF	TGTGCCAGCAGTCCAGGCAGGGAACGGCTAGCGACCATATATTTT
TRBV20-1	-	-	12	TRBJ1-4	CSAGESDEKLFF	TGCAGTGCTGGGGAATCTGACGAAAAACTGTTTTTT
TRBV9	few	-	15	TRBJ2-2	CASSEGRGYTGELFF	TGTGCCAGCAGCGAAGGAAGGGGGTACACCGGGGAGCTGTTTTTT
TRBV6-2/TRBV6-3	many	-	13	TRBJ2-5	CASSYGLQETQYF	TGTGCCAGCAGTTACGGACTTCAAGAGACCCAGTACTTC
TRBV9	-	-	16	TRBJ1-4	CASSPNAGSQEEKLFF	TGTGCCAGCAGCCCCAACGCGGGATCTCAGGAAGAAAAACTGTTTTTT
TRBV19	-	-	15	TRBJ2-1	CASSINGGEHNEQFF	TGTGCCAGTAGTATAAACGGGGGCGAACACAATGAGCAGTTCTTC
TRBV14	few	-	16	TRBJ1-2	CASSQSKKQGFYGYTF	TGTGCCAGCAGCCAAAGCAAGAAACAGGGCTTCTATGGCTACACCTTC
TRBV4-3	-	TRBD2	18	TRBJ2-3	CASSQDLGLAGGTDTQYF	TGCGCCAGCAGCCAAGATCTGGGGCTAGCGGGGGGCACAGATACGCAGTATTTT
TRBV12-3/TRBV12-4	-	TRBD2	13	TRBJ2-1	CASSPGLAGEQFF	TGTGCCAGCAGCCCGGGACTAGCGGGGGAGCAGTTCTTC
TRBV3-1	few	-	15	TRBJ2-5	CASSQAIGKQETQYF	TGTGCCAGCAGCCAGGCCATCGGTAAACAAGAGACCCAGTACTTC
TRBV9	-	-	14	TRBJ2-3	CASRRDTSTDTQYF	TGTGCCAGCAGGCGGGACACTAGCACAGATACGCAGTATTTT
TRBV5-1	-	TRBD2	19	TRBJ2-3	CASSFGVAGVYQGTDTQYF	TGCGCCAGCAGCTTCGGGGTAGCGGGGGTGTATCAGGGCACAGATACGCAGTATTTT
TRBV6-1	-	-	14	TRBJ2-2	CASSEGLFTGELFF	TGTGCCAGCAGCGAAGGACTGTTTACCGGGGAGCTGTTTTTT
TRBV2	-	TRBD1	13	TRBJ1-2	CASTGDADYGYTF	TGTGCCAGTACAGGGGATGCGGACTATGGCTACACCTTC
TRBV5-5	few	-	17	TRBJ2-3	CASSLNPRGSSTDTQYF	TGTGCCAGCAGCTTGAATCCCAGAGGTTCTAGCACAGATACGCAGTATTTT
TRBV27	-	-	14	TRBJ1-1	CASSLGLTNTEAFF	TGTGCCAGCAGTTTGGGACTCACGAACACTGAAGCTTTCTTT
TRBV27	few	-	13	TRBJ2-5	CASRGGAQETQYF	TGTGCCAGCAGGGGGGGGGCCCAAGAGACCCAGTACTTC
TRBV10-1	few	TRBD1	15	TRBJ2-1	CASSDLDRAVNEQFF	TGCGCCAGCAGTGACCTGGACAGGGCCGTAAATGAGCAGTTCTTC
TRBV12-3/TRBV12-4	many	TRBD1	13	TRBJ2-2	CASRRQGPGELFF	TGTGCCAGCAGGCGACAGGGCCCCGGGGAGCTGTTTTTT
TRBV6-5	once	-	14	TRBJ1-1	CASNAASLNTEAFF	TGTGCCAGCAACGCGGCCAGCTTGAACACTGAAGCTTTCTTT
TRBV20-1	few	-	15	TRBJ1-6	CSASLSEGPHSPLHF	TGCAGTGCTAGTCTGAGTGAGGGACCTCATTCACCCCTCCACTTT
TRBV4-1	few	-	16	TRBJ1-2	CASSLNSLQGTYGYTF	TGCGCCAGCAGCCTCAACTCTCTACAGGGAACCTATGGCTACACCTTC
TRBV15	few	-	17	TRBJ2-2	CATSRVMRAARTGELFF	TGTGCCACCAGCAGAGTAATGAGGGCGGCTAGGACCGGGGAGCTGTTTTTT
TRBV11-2	many	-	14	TRBJ2-5	CASSLMGGEETQYF	TGTGCCAGCAGCCTTATGGGGGGAGAAGAGACCCAGTACTTC